The following is a T cell receptor (beta chain) sequence with its context. This clone was found once. Which antigen it targets is not known. The sample holds no much larger clone one base away, and base qualities are not on file. The CDR3, from cysteine to phenylalanine, totals 15 residues. Only the CDR3 part of the read is kept: 45 bases, read in frame from the first base. From a lookup of the germline V gene (reference sequence), CDR1 and CDR2 are SEHNR and FQNEAQ. The V and J ends are trimmed by 1 base and 9 bases, leaving 16 bases between them. TCRbeta CDR3 regions were amplified from genomic DNA by means of the immunoSEQ Assay, a bias-controlled multiplex PCR. Per the authors' processing: The number of nucleated cells in each sample was estimated from the amplification of reference gene primers within the assay. To quantify the absolute abundance of each unique TCRbeta CDR3 rearrangement, sequence reads were collapsed and filtered. For each sample, productive Simpson clonality was calculated as the square root of Simpson's diversity index over productive rearrangements. The table comes from immuneACCESS by way of TCRdb, which keeps in-frame sequences with V and J called. Part of the clones is missing from these tables; in studies checked, under half for an unresolved V gene and the rest for unknown reasons. V and J calls plus clone size are reproduced from that table; the DNA served to infer D and trimming. In all, the sample holds roughly 250,000 clones, and 80% to 85% of those were seen once. The ten most abundant clones make up 1.5% to 1.7% of the sample.

This record belongs to a study of blood T cell repertoires in COVID-19 (dated by TCRdb to the early 2020s). Background for the entire study: Samples from collaborators originated in the United States, Italy and Spain and spanned both the acute and convalescent phases of COVID-19. The prospective study material was composed of cDNA or gDNA derived from T cells, B-cell-depleted T cells, or PBMCs. Subjects who had been exposed to COVID-19, were actively infected with it, or had recovered from it provided the deeply sampled blood TCRbeta repertoires that made up the dataset. The repertoires were released in a freely available public database meant as a resource for research on the immune response to SARS-CoV-2. The samples were drawn from the first 160 participants of the ongoing ImmuneRACE study and from over 950 subjects provided by 6 global collaborators. A de-identified subject ID, COVID-19 status, age in years and sex were almost always included in the sample metadata. Where HLA class I and class II types were available, the types were taken from metadata supplied by the sample provider, not from assay-based typing.

The study at large found these results: How much clinical and demographic metadata was included differed by source and by participant, and the metadata was provided uncurated.

Samples from volunteer blood donors who had recovered from COVID-19 were contributed by a second Seattle source. Whole blood was collected in K2EDTA tubes by collaborating institutions according to the institutions' own protocols. For TCRbeta analysis, collaborators shipped samples as frozen whole blood, isolated PBMCs, or DNA extracted from either of those sample types. Sequenced input: peripheral blood. The chain is encoded by TRBV7-9 joined to TRBJ2-1; a weak D assignment points to TRBD1 (5 bases agree). This receptor was identified in a woman aged 40 to 50 who had recovered from COVID-19. Read as DNA, the sequence is TGTGCCAGCAGCTTAGGGAAGGGGTTTTTAGTTGAGCAGTTCTTC. This is translated as CASSLGKGFLVEQFF.